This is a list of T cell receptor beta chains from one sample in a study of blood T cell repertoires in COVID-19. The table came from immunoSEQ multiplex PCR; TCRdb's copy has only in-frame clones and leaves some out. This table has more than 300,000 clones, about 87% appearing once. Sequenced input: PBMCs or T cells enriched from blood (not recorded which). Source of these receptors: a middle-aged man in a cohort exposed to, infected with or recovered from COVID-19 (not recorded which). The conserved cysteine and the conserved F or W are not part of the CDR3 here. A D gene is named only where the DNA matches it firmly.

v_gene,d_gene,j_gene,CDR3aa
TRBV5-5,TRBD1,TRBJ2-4,ASSTGGLLRPKNIQY
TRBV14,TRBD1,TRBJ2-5,ASSQAFRGTQETQY
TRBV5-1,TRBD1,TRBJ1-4,ASSPGGQGEKLF
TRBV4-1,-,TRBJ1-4,ASSQGSAVTNEKLF
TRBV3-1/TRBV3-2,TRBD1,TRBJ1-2,ASSQGQGGGYT
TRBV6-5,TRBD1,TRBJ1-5,ASRTGVGQPQH
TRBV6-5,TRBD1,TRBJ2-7,ASTTTGTGRDEQY
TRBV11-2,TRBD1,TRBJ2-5,ASSFQGAGETQY
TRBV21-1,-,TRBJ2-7,ASSKGEYEQY
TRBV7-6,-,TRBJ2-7,ASSSYPQGSYEQY
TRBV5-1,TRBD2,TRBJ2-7,ASSQTSGNENEQY
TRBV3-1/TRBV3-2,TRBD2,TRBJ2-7,ASSHQLADYEQY
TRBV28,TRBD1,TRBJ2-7,ASSSLGQGIVEQY
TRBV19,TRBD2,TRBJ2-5,ASSIAGGQQETQY
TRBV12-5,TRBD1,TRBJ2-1,ASGSGQGSYNEQF
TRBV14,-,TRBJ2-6,ASSHYLQRGANVLT
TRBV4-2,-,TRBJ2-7,ASSQDFARRGEQY
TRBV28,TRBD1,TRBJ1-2,ASSLGYGLTGGAQNYGYT
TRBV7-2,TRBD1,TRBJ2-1,ASSADRGGSSYGSNEQF
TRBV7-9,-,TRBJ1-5,ASSPEGGDNQPQH
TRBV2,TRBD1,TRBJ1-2,ASSVLGQAINYGYT
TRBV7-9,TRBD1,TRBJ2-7,ASSQGGQGADEQY
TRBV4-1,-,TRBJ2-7,ASSQERTTYEQY
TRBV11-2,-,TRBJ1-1,ASSSLPGHLNTEAF
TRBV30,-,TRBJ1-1,AWDRPISATEAF
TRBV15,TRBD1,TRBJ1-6,ATSRDGQGVVTPLH
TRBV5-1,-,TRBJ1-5,ASSLYGSSNQPQH
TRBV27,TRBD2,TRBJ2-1,ASSPGLAGGPYNEQF
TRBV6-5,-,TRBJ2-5,ASRKAWGLETQY
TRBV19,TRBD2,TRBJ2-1,ASTRGLAIGNEQF
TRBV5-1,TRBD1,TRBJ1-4,ASSDQGDEKLF
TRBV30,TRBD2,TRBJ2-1,AWSVQTSGRDEQF
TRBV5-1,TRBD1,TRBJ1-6,ASSPGQGVSPLH
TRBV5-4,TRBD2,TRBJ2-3,ASSTSGSTDTQY
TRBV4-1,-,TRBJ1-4,ASSQDRRGGEEKLF
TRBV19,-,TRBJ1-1,ASRWGTEAF
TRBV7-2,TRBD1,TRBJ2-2,ASSRDRGTGELF
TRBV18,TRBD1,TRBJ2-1,ASSPGTGGVNEQF
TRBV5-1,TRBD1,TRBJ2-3,ASSFGQGTDTQY
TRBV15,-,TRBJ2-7,ATSRAFSGGEQY
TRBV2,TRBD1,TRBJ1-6,ATKGTVSSPLH
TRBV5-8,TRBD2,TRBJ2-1,ASSHGLAGDLEQF
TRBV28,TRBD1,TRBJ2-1,ATRGTGGINEQF
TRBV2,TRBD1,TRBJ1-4,ASSSGQGRYKLF
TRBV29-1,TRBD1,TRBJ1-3,SAGDSSGNTIY
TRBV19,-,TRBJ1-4,ASSRGLREKLF
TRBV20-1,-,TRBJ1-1,SASSGNSEAF
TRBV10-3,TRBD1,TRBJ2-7,AISESRDRGLKEQY
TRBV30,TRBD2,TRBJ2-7,ASGLARSEQY
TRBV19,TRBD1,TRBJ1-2,ASHDLGQGVLDYGYT